This TCR beta chain was captured by sequencing in a study of T-cell reconstitution after alpha-beta-depleted transplantation in children. The authors prepared the TCRbeta library with unique molecular identifiers. TCRdb called the PCR reads again in MiXCR, with one record for every CDR3 protein. There are about 200,000 distinct CDR3 sequences in the sample; around a sixth occur only once, and 40% to 50% lies in the top ten. CDR1 is DFQATT and CDR2 is SNEGSKA in the germline V gene (reference sequence). There are 15 residues in the CDR3. V lost 4 bases, J lost 4 bases, and 19 bases lay in between. Study-wide findings and caveats: Some patients' high day-60 TCRbeta diversity was traced to surviving recipient T cells and thymic progenitors. Several hundred expanded graft clones reportedly gave rise to the alpha-beta T cells present about two months after transplant.

This clonotype was detected only a few times. Its target is unknown. This receptor was obtained from a male patient between 2 and 10 years old who had a stem cell transplant for acute lymphoblastic leukemia, so the T cells may come from the graft donor. The chain carries TRBV20-1 and TRBJ2-5; no clear D gene. Here the sequenced sample was PBMCs, mostly from graft donor cells, taken 360 days after TCRalphabeta/CD19-depleted stem cell transplant. Here the CDR3 DNA reads TGCAGTGCTACAGGCCGTGACCGCCCTGGAGAGACCCAGTACTTC. Protein sequence: CSATGRDRPGETQYF.